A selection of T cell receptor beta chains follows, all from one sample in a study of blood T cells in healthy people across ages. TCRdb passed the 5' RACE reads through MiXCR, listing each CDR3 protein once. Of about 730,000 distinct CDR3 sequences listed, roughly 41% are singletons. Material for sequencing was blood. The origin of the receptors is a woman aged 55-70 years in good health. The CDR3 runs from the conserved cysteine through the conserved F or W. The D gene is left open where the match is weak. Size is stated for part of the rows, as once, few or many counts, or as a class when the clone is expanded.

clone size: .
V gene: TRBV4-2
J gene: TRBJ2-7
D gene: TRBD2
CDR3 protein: CAGSQDSVAGAYNEQYF
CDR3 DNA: TGTGCCGGCAGCCAGGACTCTGTAGCGGGAGCCTACAATGAGCAGTACTTC

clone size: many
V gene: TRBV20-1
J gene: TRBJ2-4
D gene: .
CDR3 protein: CSARPGTGVKNIQYF
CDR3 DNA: TGCAGTGCTAGGCCGGGGACGGGTGTGAAAAACATTCAGTACTTC

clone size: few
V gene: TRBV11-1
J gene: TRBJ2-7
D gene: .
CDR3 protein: CASSLAAGVGEQYF
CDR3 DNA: TGTGCCAGCAGCTTAGCCGCAGGGGTCGGCGAGCAGTACTTC

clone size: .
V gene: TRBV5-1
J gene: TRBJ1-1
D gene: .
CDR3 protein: CASTGAGAEAFF
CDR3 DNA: TGCGCCAGCACAGGGGCGGGCGCTGAAGCTTTCTTT

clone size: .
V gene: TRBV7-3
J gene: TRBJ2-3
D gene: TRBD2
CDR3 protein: CASSKTSGGGDTQYF
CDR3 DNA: TGTGCCAGCAGCAAGACCTCTGGCGGGGGAGATACGCAGTATTTT

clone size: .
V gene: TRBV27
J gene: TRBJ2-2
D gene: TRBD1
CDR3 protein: CASTGQRNTGELFF
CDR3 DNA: TGTGCCAGCACGGGACAGAGGAACACCGGGGAGCTGTTTTTT

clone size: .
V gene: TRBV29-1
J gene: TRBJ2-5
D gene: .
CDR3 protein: CSLRGVQETQYF
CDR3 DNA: TGCAGCCTCAGGGGAGTTCAAGAGACCCAGTACTTC

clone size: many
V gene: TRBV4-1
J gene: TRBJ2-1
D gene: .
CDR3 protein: CASSQERAYPYNEQFF
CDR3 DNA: TGCGCCAGCAGCCAAGAGAGGGCATACCCCTACAATGAGCAGTTCTTC

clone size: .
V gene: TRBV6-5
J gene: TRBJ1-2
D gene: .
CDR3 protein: CASSRVQTLSHGYTF
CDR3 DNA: TGTGCCAGCAGTCGGGTCCAAACCCTTTCCCATGGCTACACCTTC

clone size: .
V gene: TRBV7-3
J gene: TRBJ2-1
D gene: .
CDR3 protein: CASSLNRPGVGYNEQFF
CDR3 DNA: TGTGCCAGCAGCTTAAACCGTCCGGGAGTCGGGTACAATGAGCAGTTCTTC

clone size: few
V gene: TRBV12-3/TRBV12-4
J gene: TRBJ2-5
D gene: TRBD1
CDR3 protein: CASSTSTGAETQYF
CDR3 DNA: TGTGCCAGCAGTACCTCGACAGGGGCCGAGACCCAGTACTTC

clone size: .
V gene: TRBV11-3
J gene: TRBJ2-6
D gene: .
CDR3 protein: CASSPSEANVLTF
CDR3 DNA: TGTGCCAGCAGCCCTTCTGAGGCCAACGTCCTGACTTTC

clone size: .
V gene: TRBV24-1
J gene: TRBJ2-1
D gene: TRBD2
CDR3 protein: CATSDGTSGFDNNEQFF
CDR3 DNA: TGTGCCACCAGTGACGGGACTAGCGGTTTTGATAACAATGAGCAGTTCTTC

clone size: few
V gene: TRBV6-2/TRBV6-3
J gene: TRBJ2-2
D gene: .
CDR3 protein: CASRETPNTGELFF
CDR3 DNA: TGTGCCAGCAGGGAAACTCCAAACACCGGGGAGCTGTTTTTT

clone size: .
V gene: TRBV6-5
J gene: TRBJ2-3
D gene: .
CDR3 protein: CASRWTIVADTQYF
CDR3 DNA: TGTGCCAGCAGGTGGACGATAGTGGCCGATACGCAGTATTTT

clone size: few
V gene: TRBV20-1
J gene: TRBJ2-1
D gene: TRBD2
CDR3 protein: CSARLGGGKQFF
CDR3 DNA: TGCAGTGCTAGATTGGGCGGGGGAAAGCAGTTCTTC

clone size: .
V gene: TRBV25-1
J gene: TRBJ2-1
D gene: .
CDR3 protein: CASSEGPGSWTYNEQFF
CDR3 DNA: TGTGCCAGCAGTGAAGGGCCGGGCAGCTGGACCTACAATGAGCAGTTCTTC

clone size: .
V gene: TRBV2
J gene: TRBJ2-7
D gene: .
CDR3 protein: CATNLGWTYEQYF
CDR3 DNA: TGTGCCACTAACCTAGGGTGGACTTACGAGCAGTACTTC

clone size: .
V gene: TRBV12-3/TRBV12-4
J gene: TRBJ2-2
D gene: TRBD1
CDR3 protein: CASTQRQGFTGELFF
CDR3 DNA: TGTGCCAGCACCCAGCGACAGGGTTTCACCGGGGAGCTGTTTTTT

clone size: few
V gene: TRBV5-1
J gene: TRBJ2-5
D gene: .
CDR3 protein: CASSLGAASQETQYF
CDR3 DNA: TGCGCCAGCAGCTTGGGCGCTGCCTCCCAGGAGACCCAGTACTTC

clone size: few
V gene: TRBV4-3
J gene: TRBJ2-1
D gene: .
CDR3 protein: CASSQGSSPYNEQFF
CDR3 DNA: TGCGCCAGCAGCCAAGGGTCATCTCCCTACAATGAGCAGTTCTTC

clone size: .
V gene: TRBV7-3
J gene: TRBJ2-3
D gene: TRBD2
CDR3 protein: CASSGQTSGGSDTQYF
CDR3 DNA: TGTGCCAGCAGCGGTCAAACTAGCGGGGGATCAGATACGCAGTATTTT

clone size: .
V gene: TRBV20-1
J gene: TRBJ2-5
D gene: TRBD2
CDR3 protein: CSAGDWRAGDETQYF
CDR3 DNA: TGCAGTGCTGGAGATTGGCGAGCGGGGGATGAGACCCAGTACTTC

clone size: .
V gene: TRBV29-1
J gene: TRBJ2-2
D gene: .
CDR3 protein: CSVELDRNTGELFF
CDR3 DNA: TGCAGCGTTGAGTTAGACAGGAACACCGGGGAGCTGTTTTTT

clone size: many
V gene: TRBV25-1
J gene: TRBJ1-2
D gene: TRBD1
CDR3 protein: CASSLPGTGNGYTF
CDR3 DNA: TGTGCCAGCTCCCTTCCCGGGACAGGTAACGGCTACACCTTC

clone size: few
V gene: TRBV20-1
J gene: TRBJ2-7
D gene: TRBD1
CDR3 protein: CSATPYRGEQYF
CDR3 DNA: TGCAGTGCTACCCCTTACAGGGGCGAGCAGTACTTC

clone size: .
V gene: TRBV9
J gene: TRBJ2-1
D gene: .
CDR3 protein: CASNGRDSYNEQFF
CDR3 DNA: TGTGCCAGCAATGGTCGGGACTCCTACAATGAGCAGTTCTTC

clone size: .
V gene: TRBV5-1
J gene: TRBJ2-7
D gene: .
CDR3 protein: CASSPMSDFAYEQYF
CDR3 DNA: TGCGCCAGCAGCCCGATGTCGGATTTCGCCTACGAGCAGTACTTC

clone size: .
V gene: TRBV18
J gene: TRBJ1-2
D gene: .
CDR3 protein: CASSPFGDSGYTF
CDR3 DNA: TGTGCCAGCTCACCATTCGGGGATTCTGGCTACACCTTC

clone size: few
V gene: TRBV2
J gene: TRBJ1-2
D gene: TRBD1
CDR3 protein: CASNQRQGNGYTF
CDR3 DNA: TGTGCCAGCAATCAACGACAGGGGAACGGCTACACCTTC

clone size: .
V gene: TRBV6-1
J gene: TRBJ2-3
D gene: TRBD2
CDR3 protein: CASSVPYLGLAGGHTDTQYF
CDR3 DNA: TGTGCCAGCAGTGTACCATACTTAGGACTAGCGGGGGGACATACAGATACGCAGTATTTT

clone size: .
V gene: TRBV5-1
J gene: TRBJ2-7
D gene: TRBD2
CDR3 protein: CASSLVLAGGNEQYF
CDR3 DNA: TGCGCCAGCAGCTTGGTTCTAGCGGGAGGCAATGAGCAGTACTTC

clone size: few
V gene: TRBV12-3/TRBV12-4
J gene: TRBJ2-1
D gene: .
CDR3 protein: CASSRRIGVSSYNEQFF
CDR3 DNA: TGTGCCAGCAGCCGCAGAATCGGGGTGAGCTCCTACAATGAGCAGTTCTTC

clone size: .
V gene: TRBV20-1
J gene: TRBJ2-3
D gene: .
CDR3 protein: CSAGRSADTQYF
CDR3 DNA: TGCAGTGCAGGACGGAGCGCAGATACGCAGTATTTT

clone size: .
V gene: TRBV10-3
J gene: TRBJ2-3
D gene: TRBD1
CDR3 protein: CAISAGQALTDTQYF
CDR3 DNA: TGTGCCATCAGTGCAGGACAGGCGCTCACGGATACGCAGTATTTT

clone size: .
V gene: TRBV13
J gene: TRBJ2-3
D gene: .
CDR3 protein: CASSPRLSTADTQYF
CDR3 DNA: TGTGCCAGCAGCCCCAGGCTCAGCACGGCAGATACGCAGTATTTT

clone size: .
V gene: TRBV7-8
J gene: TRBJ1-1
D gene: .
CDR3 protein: CASSLEVGLNTEAFF
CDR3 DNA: TGTGCCAGCAGCTTAGAGGTGGGACTGAACACTGAAGCTTTCTTT